The rows below give T cell receptor beta chains drawn from one sample of a study of liver allograft versus peripheral blood T cells. Each CDR3 protein is one row after TCRdb ran MiXCR on the reads. Among about 1,300 distinct CDR3 sequences listed, roughly 13% were seen once. All receptors come from a human patient who had a liver transplant. Some of the T cells may derive from the graft donor. The CDR3 runs from the conserved cysteine through the conserved F or W. D genes are given only for firm matches. Expanded clones are given a class, and other clones once, few, many or no size at all.

J	size	V	D	DNA	CDR3
TRBJ1-3	large	TRBV6-5	NA	TGTGCCAGCAGGGAAGACAGGAGCTCTGGAAACACCATATATTTT	CASREDRSSGNTIYF
TRBJ1-1	medium-sized	TRBV11-2	NA	TGTGCCAGCAGCCCGACAGTTGTTACTGAAGCTTTCTTT	CASSPTVVTEAFF
TRBJ1-4	large	TRBV29-1	NA	TGCAGCGTGACCCGGGGGGCGGGGGAAAAACTGTTTTTT	CSVTRGAGEKLFF
TRBJ1-3	large	TRBV18	NA	TGTGCCAGCTCACCACTCGACGGAAACACCATATATTTT	CASSPLDGNTIYF
TRBJ1-3	NA	TRBV10-2	NA	TGCGCCAGCAGTGAGAACAGGAGGGGAAACACCATATATTTT	CASSENRRGNTIYF
TRBJ1-3	medium-sized	TRBV24-1	NA	TGTGCCACCAGTGATAAAGCGGAGGGAAACACCATATATTTT	CATSDKAEGNTIYF
TRBJ1-1	NA	TRBV11-2	NA	TGTGCCAGCAGCTTACTAGGGACTGAAGCTTTCTTT	CASSLLGTEAFF
TRBJ1-1	NA	TRBV9	NA	TGTGCCAGCAGCCCAGAGGGGGGGAACACTGAAGCTTTCTTT	CASSPEGGNTEAFF
TRBJ1-1	large	TRBV6-5	NA	TGTGCCAGCAGTCGACAGAACACTGAAGCTTTCTTT	CASSRQNTEAFF
TRBJ2-1	few	TRBV2	TRBD2	TGTGCCAGCACCCTCACCAAAGGGGCGGGGGGAAAAAATGAGCAGTTCTTC	CASTLTKGAGGKNEQFF
TRBJ1-1	large	TRBV10-3	NA	TGTGCCATCAGTGAGCCGGGCAGGGCGGCCGCTGAAGCTTTCTTT	CAISEPGRAAAEAFF
TRBJ2-3	few	TRBV20-1	TRBD2	TGCAGTGCTGACATAGCGGGGGTAGCTGATACGCAGTATTTT	CSADIAGVADTQYF
TRBJ1-4	medium-sized	TRBV24-1	NA	TGTGCCACCACCCGGGGGGGGGCTAATGAAAAACTGTTTTTT	CATTRGGANEKLFF
TRBJ1-1	medium-sized	TRBV20-1	TRBD1	TGCATTGCACCGGGACAGGGGTACACTGAAGCTTTCTTT	CIAPGQGYTEAFF
TRBJ2-3	medium-sized	TRBV6-1	TRBD2	TGTGCCAGCAGTGAACTAGCGGGGGGGCCAGATACGCAGTATTTT	CASSELAGGPDTQYF
TRBJ2-1	few	TRBV2	NA	TGTGCCAGCAGTGACGTGGCACGGAGGGGCCCCCGGGAGTTCTTC	CASSDVARRGPREFF
TRBJ1-5	medium-sized	TRBV7-2	NA	TGTGCCAGCAGCTTGGCTCCGGGAGCCAATCAGCCCCAGCATTTT	CASSLAPGANQPQHF
TRBJ1-1	medium-sized	TRBV30	NA	TGTGCCTGGGGACAGCCGAACACTGAAGCTTTCTTT	CAWGQPNTEAFF